This T cell receptor (beta chain) was identified during a study of cytomegalovirus exposure and HLA in healthy donors. Overall study findings and caveats: Fewer than 200 TCR beta chains were listed as cytomegalovirus-associated. In the roughly 130 validation repertoires, a later analysis found that first-cohort TCR clusters tended to co-occur.

As concerns this clone: Its antigen is as yet unknown.

The V gene end was trimmed by 4 bases and the J gene end by 0 bases; junction bases not matched to a gene: 13. Germline loops: CDR1 GTSNPN, CDR2 SVGIG (reference sequence). This CDR3 spans 19 amino acids. The data were produced by immunoSEQ multiplex PCR, yet TCRdb's version contains in-frame clones alone and is incomplete. Counted here are 90,000 or so clones, less than 85% occurring once; the ten biggest clones make up 20% to 25%. The sequenced sample consisted of PBMCs. This receptor was identified in a man in his late teens or twenties in good health and CMV-seropositive. The genes are TRBV30 and TRBJ2-6; the match to TRBD1 covers 9 bases. The CDR3 loop is CAWNDRDRDSLSGANVLTF. CDR3 nucleotide sequence: TGTGCCTGGAACGACCGGGACAGGGACTCTCTCTCTGGGGCCAACGTCCTGACTTTC.